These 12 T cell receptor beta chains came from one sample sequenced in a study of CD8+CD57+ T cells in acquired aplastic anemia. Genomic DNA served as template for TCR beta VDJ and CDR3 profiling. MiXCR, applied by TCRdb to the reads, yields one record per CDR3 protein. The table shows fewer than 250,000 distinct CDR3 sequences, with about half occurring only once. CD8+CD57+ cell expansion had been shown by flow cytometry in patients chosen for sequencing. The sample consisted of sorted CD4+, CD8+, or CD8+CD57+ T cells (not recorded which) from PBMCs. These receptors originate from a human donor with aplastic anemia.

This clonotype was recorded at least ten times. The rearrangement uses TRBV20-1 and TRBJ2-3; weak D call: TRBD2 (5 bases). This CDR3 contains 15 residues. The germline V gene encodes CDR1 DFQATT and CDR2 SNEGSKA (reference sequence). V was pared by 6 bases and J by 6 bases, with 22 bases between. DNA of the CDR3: TGCAGTGCAGCCCGTACTAGATCTCGCTTGGATACGCAGTATTTT. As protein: CSAARTRSRLDTQYF.

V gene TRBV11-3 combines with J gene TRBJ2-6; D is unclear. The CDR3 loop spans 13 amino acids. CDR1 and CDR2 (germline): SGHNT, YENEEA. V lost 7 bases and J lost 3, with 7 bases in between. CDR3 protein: CASTVRGANVLTF. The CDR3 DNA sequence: TGTGCCAGCACCGTTCGTGGGGCCAACGTCCTGACTTTC.

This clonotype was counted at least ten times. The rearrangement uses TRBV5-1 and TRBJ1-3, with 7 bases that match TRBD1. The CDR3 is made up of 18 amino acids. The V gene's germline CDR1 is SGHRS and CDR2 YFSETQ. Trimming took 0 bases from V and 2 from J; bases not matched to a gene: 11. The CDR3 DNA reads TGCGCCAGCAGCTTGGAGGCAGGGGGTTTTGCCCCTGGAAACACCATATATTTT. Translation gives CASSLEAGGFAPGNTIYF.

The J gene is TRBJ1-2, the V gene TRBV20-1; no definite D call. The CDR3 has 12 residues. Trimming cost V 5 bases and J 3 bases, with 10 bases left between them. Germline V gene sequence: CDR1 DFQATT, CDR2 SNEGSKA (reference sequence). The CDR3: CSARREDYGYTF. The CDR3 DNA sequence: TGCAGTGCTCGGAGGGAGGACTATGGCTACACCTTC.

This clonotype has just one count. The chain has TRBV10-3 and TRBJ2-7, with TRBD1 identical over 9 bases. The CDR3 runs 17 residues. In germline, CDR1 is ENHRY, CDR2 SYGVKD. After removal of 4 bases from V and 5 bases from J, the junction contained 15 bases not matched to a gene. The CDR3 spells CAISARGAGTGRHEQYF. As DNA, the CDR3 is TGTGCCATCAGTGCGAGGGGGGCCGGGACAGGGCGCCACGAGCAGTACTTC.

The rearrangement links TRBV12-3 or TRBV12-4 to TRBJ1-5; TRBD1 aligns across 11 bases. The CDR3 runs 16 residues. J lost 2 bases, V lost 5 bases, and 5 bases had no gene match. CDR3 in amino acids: CASSQPGQGGNQPQHF. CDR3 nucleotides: TGTGCCAGCAGTCAACCGGGACAGGGGGGCAATCAGCCCCAGCATTTT.

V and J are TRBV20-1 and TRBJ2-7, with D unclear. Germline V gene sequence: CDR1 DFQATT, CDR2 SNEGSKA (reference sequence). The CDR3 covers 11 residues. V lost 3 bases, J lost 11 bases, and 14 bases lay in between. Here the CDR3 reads CSARALPLEYF. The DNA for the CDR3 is TGCAGTGCTAGGGCACTGCCTCTCGAGTACTTC.

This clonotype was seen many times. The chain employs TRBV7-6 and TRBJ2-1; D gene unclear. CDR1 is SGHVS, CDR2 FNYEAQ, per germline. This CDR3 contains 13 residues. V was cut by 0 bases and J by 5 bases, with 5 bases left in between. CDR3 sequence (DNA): TGTGCCAGCAGCTTAGCGCCTAACAATGAGCAGTTCTTC. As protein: CASSLAPNNEQFF.

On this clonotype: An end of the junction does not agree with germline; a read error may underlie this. This chain's CDR3 is CANSQGTGYAYEQYF. The CDR3, as DNA: TGTGCCAACAGCCAAGGGACAGGCTATGCCTACGAGCAGTACTTC. The chain combines TRBV11-2 with TRBJ2-7; 8 bases are shared with TRBD1. Per germline, CDR1 SGHAT and CDR2 FQNNGV. The CDR3 has 15 amino acids.

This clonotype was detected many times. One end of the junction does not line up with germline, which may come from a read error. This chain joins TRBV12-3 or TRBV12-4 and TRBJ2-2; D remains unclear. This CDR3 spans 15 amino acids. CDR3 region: CASTLPGPGPGELFF. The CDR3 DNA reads TGTGCCAGCACTTTACCGGGCCCCGGACCCGGGGAGCTGTTTTTT.

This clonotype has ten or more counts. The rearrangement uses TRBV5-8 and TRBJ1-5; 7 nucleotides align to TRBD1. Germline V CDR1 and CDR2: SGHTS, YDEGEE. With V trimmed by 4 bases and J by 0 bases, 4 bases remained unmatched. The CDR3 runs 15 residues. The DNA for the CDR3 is TGTGCCAGCAGCGGGGGGACAGCTAGCAATCAGCCCCAGCATTTT. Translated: CASSGGTASNQPQHF.

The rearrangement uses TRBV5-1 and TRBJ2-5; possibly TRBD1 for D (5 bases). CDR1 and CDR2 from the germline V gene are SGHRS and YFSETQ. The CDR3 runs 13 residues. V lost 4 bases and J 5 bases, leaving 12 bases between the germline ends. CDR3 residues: CASSTGQGETQYF. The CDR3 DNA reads TGCGCCAGCAGCACCGGACAAGGGGAGACCCAGTACTTC.